This T cell receptor beta chain was profiled in a study of identical twins. Study-level points and caveats: Carriage of fewer insertions was seen in abundant cord blood beta clonotypes, whereas memory repertoires showed none.

MiXCR, run by TCRdb on the 5' RACE reads, gives a single entry per CDR3 protein. In the table there are 1.5 million to 2 million distinct CDR3 sequences, about 30% of which are singletons. This clonotype was counted between two and nine times. No antigen is known for it. V trimming: 2 bases; J trimming: 4 bases; junction bases outside the gene matches: 7. The germline V gene encodes CDR1 MNHEY and CDR2 SMNVEV (reference sequence). CDR3 length equals 15 residues. This TCR came from a newborn girl in good health. The V gene is TRBV27, the J gene TRBJ1-1; 7 nucleotides match TRBD1. Sequencing was done on a sample of cord blood. DNA for the CDR3: TGTGCCAGCAGTTTAGGGACAGCCAGTCCCACTGAAGCTTTCTTT. Translation gives CASSLGTASPTEAFF.